A selection of T cell receptor beta chains follows, all from one sample in a study of T-cell reconstitution after alpha-beta-depleted transplantation in children. MiXCR, run by TCRdb on the PCR reads, gives a single entry per CDR3 protein. The table lists 210,000 or so distinct CDR3 sequences, approximately 10% of them singletons. The specimen comprised PBMCs, sampled before TCRalphabeta/CD19-depleted stem cell transplant. The receptors come from a child less than two years old with acute myeloid leukemia, due to receive a stem cell transplant. Each CDR3 is given with its conserved first and last residue. D genes are given only for firm matches. Only some rows state a clone size, as once, few, many or a class for expanded clones.

TRBJ1-2 | . | many | TRBV18 | CASSPTSDGGYTF | TGTGCCAGCTCACCTACATCGGACGGGGGCTACACCTTC
TRBJ2-1 | . | . | TRBV4-3 | CASSQYRAGLRNEQFF | TGCGCCAGCAGCCAATATCGTGCGGGCCTCCGCAATGAGCAGTTCTTC
TRBJ1-2 | TRBD1 | many | TRBV12-3/TRBV12-4 | CASSWGQGGNYGYTF | TGTGCCAGCAGTTGGGGACAGGGGGGTAACTATGGCTACACCTTC
TRBJ2-2 | TRBD2 | few | TRBV12-3/TRBV12-4 | CASRSGGPFTGELFF | TGTGCCAGCAGGTCGGGAGGGCCCTTCACCGGGGAGCTGTTTTTT
TRBJ2-3 | . | few | TRBV30 | CVFSTTASTDTQYF | TGTGTCTTCTCCACCACGGCGAGCACAGATACGCAGTATTTT
TRBJ2-7 | TRBD1 | many | TRBV28 | CASSLPGQFEQYF | TGTGCCAGCAGTCTACCGGGACAGTTCGAGCAGTACTTC
TRBJ2-1 | TRBD2 | many | TRBV11-2 | CASLSGRASYEQFF | TGTGCCAGTCTTAGCGGGAGGGCCAGCTATGAGCAGTTCTTC
TRBJ2-1 | . | many | TRBV3-1 | CASSQGREQFF | TGTGCCAGCAGCCAAGGTCGAGAGCAGTTCTTC
TRBJ2-1 | . | many | TRBV5-1 | CASSLGSGHNEQFF | TGCGCCAGCAGCTTGGGAAGCGGACACAATGAGCAGTTCTTC
TRBJ2-2 | . | many | TRBV9 | CASSVHPGRPGELFF | TGTGCCAGCAGCGTACATCCAGGGAGGCCCGGGGAGCTGTTTTTT
TRBJ2-5 | . | many | TRBV7-7 | CASSSPGEETQYF | TGTGCCAGCAGCTCCCCGGGGGAAGAGACCCAGTACTTC
TRBJ2-1 | TRBD2 | many | TRBV14 | CASSRLAGGQNNEQFF | TGTGCCAGCAGCCGACTAGCGGGAGGGCAGAACAATGAGCAGTTCTTC
TRBJ2-2 | . | many | TRBV20-1 | CSARPYLAANTGELFF | TGCAGTGCTCGTCCCTACTTAGCGGCGAACACCGGGGAGCTGTTTTTT
TRBJ2-3 | . | many | TRBV20-1 | CSASRTTDTQYF | TGCAGTGCTAGCCGGACCACAGATACGCAGTATTTT
TRBJ2-2 | . | many | TRBV11-3 | CAVFSRVPARNTGELFF | TGTGCCGTTTTTTCCCGAGTCCCGGCCAGGAACACCGGGGAGCTGTTTTTT
TRBJ2-5 | . | . | TRBV12-3/TRBV12-4 | CASSLRDAIQETQYF | TGTGCCAGCAGTTTACGGGATGCTATCCAAGAGACCCAGTACTTC
TRBJ1-1 | . | many | TRBV20-1 | CSAKVGTNTEAFF | TGCAGTGCAAAGGTCGGGACCAACACTGAAGCTTTCTTT
TRBJ2-7 | TRBD2 | many | TRBV7-2 | CASSLALAGSSYEQYF | TGTGCCAGCAGCTTAGCGCTAGCGGGGAGCTCCTACGAGCAGTACTTC
TRBJ1-3 | . | . | TRBV20-1 | CSARPGSGNTIYF | TGCAGTGCTAGACCCGGGTCTGGAAACACCATATATTTT
TRBJ1-5 | . | few | TRBV30 | CAWTRGQLNQPQHF | TGTGCCTGGACCCGAGGACAGCTCAATCAGCCCCAGCATTTT
TRBJ1-2 | . | . | TRBV20-1 | CSAPPRPPFSDGYTF | TGCAGTGCCCCACCCAGGCCGCCCTTCTCGGATGGCTACACCTTC
TRBJ1-1 | TRBD1 | . | TRBV10-3 | CAITGTASLTEAFF | TGTGCCATAACCGGGACAGCGAGTCTGACTGAAGCTTTCTTT
TRBJ1-1 | . | many | TRBV20-1 | CSATSQGWNTEAFF | TGCAGTGCAACCTCACAGGGATGGAACACTGAAGCTTTCTTT
TRBJ2-1 | . | many | TRBV7-2 | CASSPGTDITYNEQFF | TGTGCCAGCAGCCCGGGGACGGACATAACATACAATGAGCAGTTCTTC
TRBJ2-6 | . | many | TRBV7-8 | CASSSNGANVLTF | TGTGCCAGCAGCTCAAATGGGGCCAACGTCCTGACTTTC
TRBJ1-1 | . | many | TRBV7-9 | CASSLEAEAFF | TGTGCCAGCAGCTTAGAAGCTGAAGCTTTCTTT
TRBJ2-3 | . | many | TRBV7-2 | CASSLREGPDTQYF | TGTGCCAGCAGCTTAAGAGAGGGGCCAGATACGCAGTATTTT
TRBJ2-2 | . | many | TRBV29-1 | CSAGGLYTGELFF | TGCAGCGCCGGAGGTCTGTACACCGGGGAGCTGTTTTTT
TRBJ2-7 | . | many | TRBV6-2/TRBV6-3 | CASSSQSSYEQYF | TGTGCCAGCAGTTCGCAGAGCTCCTACGAGCAGTACTTC
TRBJ2-1 | TRBD2 | many | TRBV2 | CASSQSGGAYNEQFF | TGTGCCAGCAGTCAGAGCGGGGGGGCGTACAATGAGCAGTTCTTC
TRBJ2-3 | TRBD2 | . | TRBV20-1 | CSAPFRGVIDTQYF | TGCAGTGCCCCATTCCGGGGGGTTATAGATACGCAGTATTTT
TRBJ1-2 | . | many | TRBV13 | CASSLTGSYLGYTF | TGTGCCAGCAGCTTAACAGGGTCTTATCTCGGCTACACCTTC
TRBJ2-1 | . | many | TRBV24-1 | CATSDLRRVGQFF | TGTGCCACCAGTGATTTGAGGCGGGTAGGACAGTTCTTC
TRBJ2-7 | . | many | TRBV5-1 | CASSYRVGLAELYEQYF | TGCGCCAGCAGTTACAGGGTCGGGCTAGCGGAATTGTACGAGCAGTACTTC
TRBJ2-5 | TRBD2 | . | TRBV7-2 | CASSFGTSNQETQYF | TGTGCCAGCAGCTTCGGGACTAGCAATCAAGAGACCCAGTACTTC
TRBJ1-1 | TRBD1 | many | TRBV20-1 | CSASMGTANTEAFF | TGCAGTGCTAGTATGGGGACAGCCAACACTGAAGCTTTCTTT
TRBJ2-3 | TRBD2 | few | TRBV7-3 | CASSLKRGGRDTQYF | TGTGCCAGCAGCCTCAAGCGGGGGGGCCGAGATACGCAGTATTTT
TRBJ1-2 | . | . | TRBV24-1 | CATSDTRRDGYTF | TGTGCCACCAGTGACACCCGGAGGGATGGCTACACCTTC
TRBJ2-6 | . | many | TRBV3-1 | CASSLGPNHVLTF | TGTGCCAGCAGCCTAGGGCCCAACCACGTCCTGACTTTC
TRBJ2-5 | TRBD2 | many | TRBV20-1 | CSAKAGTSGDQETQYF | TGCAGTGCTAAGGCCGGGACTAGCGGGGACCAAGAGACCCAGTACTTC
TRBJ2-1 | . | few | TRBV7-6 | CASSLEGGFNNEQFF | TGTGCCAGCAGCTTAGAGGGGGGATTCAACAATGAGCAGTTCTTC
TRBJ2-7 | . | many | TRBV6-5 | CASSSEGLGEQYF | TGTGCCAGCAGTTCCGAGGGACTGGGCGAGCAGTACTTC
TRBJ2-3 | TRBD2 | many | TRBV7-3 | CASSLMGLAGSDTQYF | TGTGCCAGCAGCTTAATGGGACTAGCGGGGTCAGATACGCAGTATTTT
TRBJ1-2 | TRBD1 | . | TRBV3-1 | CACCQDWVRDRVNHGYTF | TGTGCCTGCTGCCAAGATTGGGTCCGGGACAGGGTAAATCATGGCTACACCTTC
TRBJ2-1 | TRBD2 | many | TRBV5-6 | CASSLLAGPNREQFF | TGTGCCAGCAGCTTGCTAGCGGGGCCCAACAGGGAGCAGTTCTTC
TRBJ2-1 | TRBD2 | few | TRBV11-2 | CASSRRSLAGYSYNEQFF | TGTGCCAGCAGCCGGAGGAGCCTAGCGGGGTACTCCTACAATGAGCAGTTCTTC
TRBJ1-1 | . | . | TRBV7-8 | CASSLVAGTLTEAFF | TGTGCCAGCAGCTTAGTCGCAGGGACTCTCACTGAAGCTTTCTTT
TRBJ2-2 | . | many | TRBV7-8 | CASSLVGGRRTGELFF | TGTGCCAGCAGCTTAGTTGGAGGGCGACGGACCGGGGAGCTGTTTTTT
TRBJ2-1 | . | many | TRBV24-1 | CATSGRTGPEQFF | TGTGCCACCAGTGGTCGTACAGGGCCTGAGCAGTTCTTC
TRBJ1-5 | TRBD1 | . | TRBV20-1 | CSASDRGYDQPQHF | TGCAGTGCTAGCGACAGGGGGTACGATCAGCCCCAGCATTTT
TRBJ2-5 | . | . | TRBV4-2 | CAMGPTPDSQETQYF | TGTGCCATGGGCCCTACGCCCGACAGTCAAGAGACCCAGTACTTC